This record covers a single T cell receptor (beta chain). As yet, its antigen is unknown. The CDR3 extends over 15 amino acids. Germline V CDR1 and CDR2: SGHTS, YDEGEE. V lost 6 bases and J 0 bases, leaving 13 bases between the germline ends. The data derive from a study of T cell repertoires in cytomegalovirus infection. Study-wide context: CMV epitopes in the study were HLA-C-restricted (recently identified) and HLA-B-restricted (well studied). Both CMV infection and a matching HLA type were indicated by public TCR beta signatures.

TCRdb recomputed calls from the reads with MiXCR, one row per CDR3 protein. The sample contains about 480,000 distinct CDR3 sequences, 33% of which appear only once. General study points: HLA-C-restricted, CMV-specific TCR beta clonotypes were dominant ex vivo.

The TCR was taken from a human donor in good health (CMV status not recorded). Some clones in this sample may be carry-over from other donors' samples. The chain carries TRBV5-8 and TRBJ2-1; D is unresolved. The sample in question was cultured PBMCs, obtained from culture after CMV antigen stimulation. The CDR3: CASTLVQSSYNEQFF. The CDR3 DNA reads TGTGCCAGCACTTTGGTGCAGAGCTCCTACAATGAGCAGTTCTTC.